This T cell receptor beta chain was obtained from a study of control samples from healthy donors and cancer patients. This CDR3 is 14 amino acids long. Germline V CDR1 and CDR2: MNHNS, SASEGT. The V gene lost 6 bases and the J gene lost 1 base, with 10 bases spanning the gap. Profiled with immunoSEQ multiplex PCR; TCRdb holds only in-frame clones, not every one. The data hold 150,000 to 200,000 clones, with around 92% observed a single time. The chain links TRBV6-1 to TRBJ1-5; possibly TRBD1 for D (5 bases). This clonotype was sampled from a woman under 40 in good health. What was sequenced was blood. In DNA form, the CDR3 reads TGTGCCAGCAGAAACCGGGACAGCAATCAGCCCCAGCATTTT. Its protein product is CASRNRDSNQPQHF.